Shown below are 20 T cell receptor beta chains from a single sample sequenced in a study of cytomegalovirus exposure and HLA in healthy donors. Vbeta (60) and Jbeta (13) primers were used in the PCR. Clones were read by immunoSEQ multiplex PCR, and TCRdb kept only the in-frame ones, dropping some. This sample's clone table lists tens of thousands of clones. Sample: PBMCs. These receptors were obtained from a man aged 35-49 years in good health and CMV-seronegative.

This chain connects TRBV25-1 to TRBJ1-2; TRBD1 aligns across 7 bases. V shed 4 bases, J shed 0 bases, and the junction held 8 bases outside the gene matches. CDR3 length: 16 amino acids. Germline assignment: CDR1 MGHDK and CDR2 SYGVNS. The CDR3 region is CASSAPGQLTNYGYTF. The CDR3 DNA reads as TGTGCCAGCAGTGCCCCGGGACAGCTAACTAACTATGGCTACACCTTC.

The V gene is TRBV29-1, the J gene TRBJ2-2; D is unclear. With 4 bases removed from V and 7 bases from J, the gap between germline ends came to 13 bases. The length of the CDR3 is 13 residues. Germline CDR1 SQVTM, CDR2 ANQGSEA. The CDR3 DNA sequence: TGCAGCGTTGGTCTAGACCTAGACGGGGAGCTGTTTTTT. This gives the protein CSVGLDLDGELFF.

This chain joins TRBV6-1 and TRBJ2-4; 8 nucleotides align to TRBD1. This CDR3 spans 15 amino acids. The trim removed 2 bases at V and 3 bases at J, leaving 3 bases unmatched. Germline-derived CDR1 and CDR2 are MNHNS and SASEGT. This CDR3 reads CASSESGGGKNIQYF. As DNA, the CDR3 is TGTGCCAGCAGTGAATCAGGGGGCGGCAAAAACATTCAGTACTTC.

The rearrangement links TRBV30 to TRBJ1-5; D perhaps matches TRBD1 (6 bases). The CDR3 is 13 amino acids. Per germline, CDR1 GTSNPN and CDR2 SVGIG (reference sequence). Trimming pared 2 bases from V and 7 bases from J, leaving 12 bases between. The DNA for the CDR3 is TGTGCCTGGAGTCAGGGGTTCTGGCAGCCCCAGCATTTT. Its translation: CAWSQGFWQPQHF.

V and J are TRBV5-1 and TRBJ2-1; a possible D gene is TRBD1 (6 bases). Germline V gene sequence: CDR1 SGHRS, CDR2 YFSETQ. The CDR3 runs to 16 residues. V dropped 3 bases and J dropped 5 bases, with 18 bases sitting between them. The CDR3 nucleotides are TGCGCCAGCAGCTCATTAACAGGGATCCAGCACAATGAGCAGTTCTTC. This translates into CASSSLTGIQHNEQFF.

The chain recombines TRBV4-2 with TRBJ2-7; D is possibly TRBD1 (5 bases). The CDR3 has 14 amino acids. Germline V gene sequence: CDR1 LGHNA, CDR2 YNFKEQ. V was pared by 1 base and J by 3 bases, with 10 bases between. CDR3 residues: CASSQGIDSYEQYF. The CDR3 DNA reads TGTGCCAGCAGCCAAGGGATCGACAGCTACGAGCAGTACTTC.

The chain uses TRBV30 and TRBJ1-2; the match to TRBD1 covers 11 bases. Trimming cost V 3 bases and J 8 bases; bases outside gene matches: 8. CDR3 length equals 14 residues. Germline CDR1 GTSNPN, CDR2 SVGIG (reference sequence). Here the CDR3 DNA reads TGTGCCTGGAGGGGGGACAGGGGGTATCAGGGCTACACCTTC. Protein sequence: CAWRGDRGYQGYTF.

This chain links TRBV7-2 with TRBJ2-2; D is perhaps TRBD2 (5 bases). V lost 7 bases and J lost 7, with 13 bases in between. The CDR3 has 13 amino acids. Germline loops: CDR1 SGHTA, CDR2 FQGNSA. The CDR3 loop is CASTLSRGGELFF. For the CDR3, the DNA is TGTGCCAGCACCCTAAGTCGGGGCGGGGAGCTGTTTTTT.

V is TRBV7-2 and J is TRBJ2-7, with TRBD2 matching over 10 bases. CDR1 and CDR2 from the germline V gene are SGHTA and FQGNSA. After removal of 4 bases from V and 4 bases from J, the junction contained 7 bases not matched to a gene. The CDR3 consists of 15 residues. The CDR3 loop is CASSSITSGKYEQYF. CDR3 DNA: TGTGCCAGCAGCTCCATTACTAGCGGGAAGTACGAGCAGTACTTC. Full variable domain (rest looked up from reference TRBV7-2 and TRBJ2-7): GAGVSQSPSNKVTEKGKDVELRCDPISGHTALYWYRQSLGQGLEFLIYFQGNSAPDKSGLPSDRFSAERTGGSVSTLTIQRTQQEDSAVYLCASSSITSGKYEQYFGPGTRLTVT.

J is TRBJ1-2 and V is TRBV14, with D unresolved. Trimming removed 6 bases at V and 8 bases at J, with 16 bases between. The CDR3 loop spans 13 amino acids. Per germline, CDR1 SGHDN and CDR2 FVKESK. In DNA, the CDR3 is TGTGCCAGCAGTTCCTTGGATGCGCGGGGCTACACCTTC. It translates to CASSSLDARGYTF.

CDR3 amino acids: CAISDMTGDLNYGYTF. The CDR3 DNA is TGTGCCATCAGTGACATGACAGGGGATCTTAACTATGGCTACACCTTC. The chain carries TRBV10-3 and TRBJ1-2, with 8 bases identical to TRBD1. J gave up 1 base and V 3 bases, and 7 bases lay outside the gene matches. The CDR3 has 16 amino acids. Germline CDR1 and CDR2: ENHRY and SYGVKD.

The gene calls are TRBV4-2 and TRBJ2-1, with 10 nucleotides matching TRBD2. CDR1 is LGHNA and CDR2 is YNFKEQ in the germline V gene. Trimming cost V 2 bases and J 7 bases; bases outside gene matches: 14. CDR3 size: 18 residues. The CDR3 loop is CASSQPPRLAGVGNEQFF. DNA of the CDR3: TGTGCCAGCAGCCAACCCCCCCGGCTAGCGGGAGTTGGGAATGAGCAGTTCTTC.

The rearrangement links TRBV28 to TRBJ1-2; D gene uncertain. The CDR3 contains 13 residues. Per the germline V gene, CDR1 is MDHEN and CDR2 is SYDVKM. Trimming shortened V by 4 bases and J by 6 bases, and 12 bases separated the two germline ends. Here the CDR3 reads CASSSRTGNGYTF. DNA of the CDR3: TGTGCCAGCAGTTCCCGGACCGGGAATGGCTACACCTTC.

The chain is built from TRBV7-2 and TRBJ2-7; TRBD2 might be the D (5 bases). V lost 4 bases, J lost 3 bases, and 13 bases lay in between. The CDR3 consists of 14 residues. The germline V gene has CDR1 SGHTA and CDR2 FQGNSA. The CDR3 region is CASSSLGGYYEQYF. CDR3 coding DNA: TGTGCCAGCAGCTCACTCGGCGGGTACTACGAGCAGTACTTC.

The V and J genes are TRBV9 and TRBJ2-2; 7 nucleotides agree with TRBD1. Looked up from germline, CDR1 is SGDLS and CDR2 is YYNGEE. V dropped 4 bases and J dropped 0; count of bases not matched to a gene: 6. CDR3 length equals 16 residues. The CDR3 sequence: CASSLLGTANTGELFF. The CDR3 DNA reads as TGTGCCAGCAGCCTTCTTGGGACAGCGAACACCGGGGAGCTGTTTTTT.

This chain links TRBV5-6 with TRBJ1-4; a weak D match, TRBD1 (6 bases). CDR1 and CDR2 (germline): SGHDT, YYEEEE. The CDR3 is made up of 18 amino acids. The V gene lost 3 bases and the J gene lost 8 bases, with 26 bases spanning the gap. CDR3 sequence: CASSSPRGMGGLREKLFF. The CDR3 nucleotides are TGTGCCAGCAGCTCCCCGCGGGGGATGGGGGGGCTTAGAGAAAAACTGTTTTTT.

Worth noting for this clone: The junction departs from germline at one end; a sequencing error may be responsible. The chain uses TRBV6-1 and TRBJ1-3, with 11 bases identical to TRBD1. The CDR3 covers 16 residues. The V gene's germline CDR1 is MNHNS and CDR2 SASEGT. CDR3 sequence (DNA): TGTGCCAGCAGTGGCGCCGGGACAGGGGGTGGAAACAACATATATTTT. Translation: CASSGAGTGGGNNIYF.

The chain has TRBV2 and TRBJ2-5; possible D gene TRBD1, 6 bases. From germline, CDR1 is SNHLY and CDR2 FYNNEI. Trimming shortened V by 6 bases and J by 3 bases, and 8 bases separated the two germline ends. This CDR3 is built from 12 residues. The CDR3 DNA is TGTGCCAGCAGCCGGACAGAAGAGACCCAGTACTTC. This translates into CASSRTEETQYF.

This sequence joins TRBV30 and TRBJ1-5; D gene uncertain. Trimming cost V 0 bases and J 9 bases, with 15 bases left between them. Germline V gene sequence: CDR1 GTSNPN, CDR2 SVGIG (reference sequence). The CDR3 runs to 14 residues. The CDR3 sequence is CAWSVHGLVGPQHF. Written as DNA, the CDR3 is TGTGCCTGGAGTGTACACGGGTTGGTGGGGCCCCAGCATTTT.

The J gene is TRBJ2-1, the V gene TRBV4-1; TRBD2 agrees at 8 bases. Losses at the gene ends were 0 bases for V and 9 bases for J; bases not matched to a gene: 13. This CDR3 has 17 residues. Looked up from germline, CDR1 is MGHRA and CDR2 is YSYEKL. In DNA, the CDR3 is TGCGCCAGCAGCCAAGATCACCCGGGAGGGCCCCCGGGTGAGCAGTTCTTC. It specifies CASSQDHPGGPPGEQFF.